This TCR beta chain was documented in a study of regulatory T cells in long-lasting Graves disease. Regarding the study as a whole: Researchers reported studying only peripheral blood, not thyroid tissue.

This clonotype was found many times. Its specificity is not known. Library construction for TCR beta used iRepertoire HTBI primers and Arm-PCR of CDR3 regions. MiXCR, run by TCRdb on the multiplex PCR reads, gives a single entry per CDR3 protein. The sample holds around 250,000 distinct CDR3 sequences, approximately 16% seen once. Time point reported: newly diagnosed GD, antithyroid drugs for less than 3 months. After RNA was extracted from PBMCs, the TCR library was made from it. This specimen consisted of peripheral blood mononuclear cells (PBMCs), obtained at new diagnosis, from a patient treated with antithyroid drugs. This sequence was found in a female donor with Graves disease.

This CDR3 reads CASSLSPASNEKLFF. As DNA, the CDR3 is TGTGCCAGCAGCCTTAGCCCAGCCAGTAATGAAAAACTGTTTTTT. The chain has TRBV3-1 and TRBJ1-4; D not resolved. V lost 4 bases and J lost 4, with 13 bases in between. The germline gives CDR1 LGHDT, CDR2 YNNKEL (reference sequence). This CDR3 has 15 amino acids.